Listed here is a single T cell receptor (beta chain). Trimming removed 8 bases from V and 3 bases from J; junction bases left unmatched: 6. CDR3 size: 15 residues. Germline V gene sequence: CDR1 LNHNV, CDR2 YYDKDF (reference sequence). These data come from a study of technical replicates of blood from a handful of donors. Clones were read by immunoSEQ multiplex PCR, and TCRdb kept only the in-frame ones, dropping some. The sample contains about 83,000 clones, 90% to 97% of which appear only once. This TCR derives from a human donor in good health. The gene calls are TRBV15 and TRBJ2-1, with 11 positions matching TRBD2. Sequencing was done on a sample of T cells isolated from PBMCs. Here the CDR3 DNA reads TGTGCCACCTCACGAACTAGCGGGAGCTACAATGAGCAGTTCTTC. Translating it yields CATSRTSGSYNEQFF. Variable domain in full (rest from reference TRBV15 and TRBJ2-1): DAMVIQNPRYQVTQFGKPVTLSCSQTLNHNVMYWYQQKSSQAPKLLFHYYDKDFNNEADTPDNFQSRRPNTSFCFLDIRSPGLGDTAMYLCATSRTSGSYNEQFFGPGTRLTVL.